This TCR beta chain derives from a study of blood T cell dynamics during melanoma immunotherapy. About the study: Patients with metastatic melanoma got pembrolizumab or nivolumab-ipilimumab as first-line care.

The time point denotes: week 3, after first cycle of checkpoint inhibitor. One draw preceded checkpoint blockade; another followed its first cycle at week 3. Whole-study results and caveats: Disease-control patients' PBMC repertoires became either more clonal or more diverse at W3.

Details on this clone: Its antigen is unidentified.

Every bulk PBMC sample received the same 350 ng of DNA. TCRdb keeps only in-frame clones here, not all; method: immunoSEQ multiplex PCR. The profile covers about 15,000 clones, with about 90% appearing a single time and approximately 0.92% taken by the ten largest. The sequence derives from a human donor with melanoma. The sample here was blood, taken from a patient treated with checkpoint blockade.

The CDR3 loop is CALRGTSGSVDEQFF. CDR3 nucleotides: TGTGCCCTAAGGGGGACTAGCGGGAGTGTGGATGAGCAGTTCTTC. V gene TRBV28 combines with J gene TRBJ2-1, with 14 bases fitting TRBD2. Germline CDR1 MDHEN, CDR2 SYDVKM. The V segment lost 11 bases and the J segment 8 bases; nucleotides outside the gene matches: 11. The CDR3 loop spans 15 amino acids.